Sequencing of this TCR beta chain was carried out in a study of T cell changes during pregnancy in multiple sclerosis. The method was immunoSEQ multiplex PCR; TCRdb's version includes in-frame clones alone and lacks a portion of them. The table lists about 75,000 clones, around 89% of them singletons. The CDR3 has 13 residues. The V gene's germline CDR1 is SGHAT and CDR2 FQDESV (reference sequence). Trimming stripped 9 bases from V and 10 bases from J, with 16 bases between. This receptor was obtained from a female donor in good health, enrolled as a control in a pregnancy study. This sample comprised peripheral blood, obtained in the first trimester of pregnancy. The chain is built from TRBV11-1 and TRBJ1-6; tentative D call: TRBD1 (6 bases). The CDR3 DNA sequence: TGTGCCAGTTCCAACAGGGAATACTCACCCCTCCACTTT. This encodes CASSNREYSPLHF.